The 22 T cell receptor beta chains below come from one sample, sequenced in a study of T cells in Graves' hyperthyroidism and ophthalmopathy. The TCR beta CDR3 regions underwent amplification using RNA transcripts as the source. The study used the HTBI primer set for a first-round RT-PCR of the TCR CDR3. TCRdb processed the multiplex PCR reads anew with MiXCR; each CDR3 protein has one entry. This table holds under 400,000 distinct CDR3 sequences, around 14% found once. The sequenced material came from blood. The receptors come from a woman aged 18-30 years with Graves' hyperthyroidism.

The CDR3 loop reads CASSDPSTDTQYF. The CDR3 DNA is TGTGCCAGCAGTGATCCAAGTACAGATACGCAGTATTTT. The chain has TRBV2 and TRBJ2-3; D gene ambiguous. The V end was cut by 3 bases, the J end by 3 bases, with 7 bases between. This CDR3 contains 13 residues. Germline lookup yields CDR1 SNHLY and CDR2 FYNNEI. Together with reference TRBV2 and TRBJ2-3, the CDR3 gives the full variable domain: EPEVTQTPSHQVTQMGQEVILRCVPISNHLYFYWYRQILGQKVEFLVSFYNNEISEKSEIFDDQFSVERPDGSNFTLKIRSTKLEDSAMYFCASSDPSTDTQYFGPGTRLTVL.

This clonotype was detected ten times or more. The V gene is TRBV6-2 or TRBV6-3, the J gene TRBJ1-5, with a weak D call TRBD1 (6 bases). The CDR3 contains 14 residues. V lost 2 bases and J lost 9, with 14 bases in between. The V gene's germline CDR1 is MNHEY and CDR2 SVGEGT. CDR3 coding DNA: TGTGCCAGCAGTTACGGGGGCCTTTGGTGGCCCCAGCATTTT. The encoded protein is CASSYGGLWWPQHF.

This clonotype has just one count. At one boundary the junction diverges from the germline segment, which might be a read error. This rearrangement joins TRBV7-2 to TRBJ2-7; TRBD2 is a possible D gene (7 bases). This CDR3 contains 14 residues. Germline CDR1 SGHTA, CDR2 FQGNSA. CDR3 nucleotides: TGTGCCAGCATCTTAGGGGGGGGGGCTTTAGGGCAGTACTTC. Residues: CASILGGGALGQYF.

This clonotype was observed many times. This CDR3 reads CSVGPGPITGEQYF. CDR3 sequence (DNA): TGCAGCGTTGGCCCGGGACCGATAACTGGGGAGCAGTACTTC. The chain links TRBV29-1 to TRBJ2-7, with D tentatively TRBD1 or TRBD2 (5 bases each). In germline, CDR1 is SQVTM, CDR2 ANQGSEA. The CDR3 has 14 residues. V dropped 4 bases and J dropped 7 bases, with 20 bases sitting between them.

The sample holds a few counts of this clonotype. The CDR3 loop is CAWSVIAGVTDQYF. CDR3 DNA sequence: TGTGCCTGGAGTGTAATAGCGGGAGTAACGGACCAGTACTTC. The V call is TRBV30, the J call TRBJ2-5, with TRBD2 identical over 9 bases. J gave up 10 bases and V 0 bases, and 9 bases lay outside the gene matches. Per germline, CDR1 GTSNPN and CDR2 SVGIG (reference sequence). The CDR3 is made up of 14 amino acids. Combining the CDR3 with reference TRBV30 and TRBJ2-5 gives the whole variable domain SQTIHQWPATLVQPVGSPLSLECTVEGTSNPNLYWYRQAAGRGLQLLFYSVGIGQISSEVPQNLSASRPQDRQFILSSKKLLLSDSGFYLCAWSVIAGVTDQYFGPGTRLLVL.

There are many counts of this clonotype. The gene calls are TRBV2 and TRBJ1-1, with TRBD1 as a possible D gene (5 bases). Germline assignment: CDR1 SNHLY and CDR2 FYNNEI. V lost 3 bases and J 4 bases, leaving 12 bases between the germline ends. The CDR3 is 14 amino acids. CDR3 protein: CASSETGQGTEAFF. The CDR3, as DNA: TGTGCCAGCAGTGAGACGGGGCAAGGCACTGAAGCTTTCTTT. The full variable domain, rest sourced from reference TRBV2 and TRBJ1-1, is EPEVTQTPSHQVTQMGQEVILRCVPISNHLYFYWYRQILGQKVEFLVSFYNNEISEKSEIFDDQFSVERPDGSNFTLKIRSTKLEDSAMYFCASSETGQGTEAFFGQGTRLTVV.

There are many counts of this clonotype. The chain has TRBV20-1 and TRBJ2-5; maybe TRBD1 (6 bases). Trimming stripped 5 bases from V and 4 bases from J, with 17 bases between. Germline V gene lookup returns CDR1 DFQATT and CDR2 SNEGSKA (reference sequence). The CDR3 runs to 14 residues. The CDR3 coding sequence is TGCAGTGCTTCAGGGGTAGTGGATCGAGAGACCCAGTACTTC. It codes for CSASGVVDRETQYF.

The chain couples TRBV28 to TRBJ1-2, with D tentatively TRBD1 (5 bases). This CDR3 comprises 14 residues. V was shortened by 2 bases and J by 2 bases, with 9 bases between the two germline ends. Germline assignment: CDR1 MDHEN and CDR2 SYDVKM. As DNA, the CDR3 is TGTGCCAGCAGTTTACAGGGCCCCAACTATGGCTACACCTTC. The encoded protein is CASSLQGPNYGYTF.

In this sample, this clonotype turned up many times. This chain joins TRBV7-3 and TRBJ2-3; D is uncertain. The germline CDR1 and CDR2 sequences are SGHTA and FQGTGA. Trimming stripped 4 bases from V and 6 bases from J, with 8 bases between. The CDR3 is 12 amino acids. The CDR3 coding sequence is TGTGCCAGCAGCTCGATGGGGGATACGCAGTATTTT. Its protein is CASSSMGDTQYF.

This clonotype was counted many times. The chain recombines TRBV18 with TRBJ1-3; the D gene is possibly TRBD1 (5 bases). This CDR3 contains 15 residues. Germline CDR1 is KGHSH and CDR2 is LQKENI. The V and J ends lost 2 bases and 4 bases respectively, with 12 bases between them. The CDR3 protein is CASSPSAGQGNTIYF. The CDR3 DNA reads as TGTGCCAGCTCACCATCGGCAGGGCAAGGAAACACCATATATTTT.

On this clonotype itself: A much larger clone differs by one base, so this may be a read error. V is TRBV7-8 and J is TRBJ2-5; possible D gene TRBD1, 5 bases. Germline V gene lookup returns CDR1 SGHVS and CDR2 FQNEAQ. Trimming left V 5 bases short and J 4 bases short, with 20 bases between. This CDR3 contains 16 residues. DNA for the CDR3: TGTGCCAGCAGCACAGGTCCACACCTTAGGGGAGAGACCCAGTACTTC. This sequence encodes CASSTGPHLRGETQYF.

The chain joins TRBV6-9 to TRBJ2-6; D unclear. CDR1 and CDR2 from the germline V gene are MNHGY and SVAAGI. This CDR3 region has 15 residues. Deletions cut 4 bases from V and 0 bases from J, with 7 bases between. The CDR3 DNA follows: TGTGCCAGCAGTTTCGCGATCTCTGGGGCCAACGTCCTGACTTTC. This encodes CASSFAISGANVLTF.

This clonotype was observed at least ten times. The rearrangement links TRBV2 to TRBJ2-2, with TRBD2 identical over 8 bases. This CDR3 region has 15 residues. The germline gives CDR1 SNHLY, CDR2 FYNNEI. The V and J ends lost 9 bases and 0 bases, in that order; junction bases with no gene match: 6. CDR3 DNA: TGTGCCAGGGATAGCGGGACCGCGAACACCGGGGAGCTGTTTTTT. Translated: CARDSGTANTGELFF.

This chain joins TRBV9 and TRBJ1-5; D unresolved. Trimming cost V 0 bases and J 8 bases, with 12 bases left between them. The CDR3 runs to 14 residues. Germline CDR1 reads SGDLS; CDR2 reads YYNGEE. The chain's CDR3 is CASSVGLGWEPQHF. The CDR3, as DNA: TGTGCCAGCAGCGTAGGTTTAGGGTGGGAGCCCCAGCATTTT.

This clonotype was observed at least ten times. This chain connects TRBV12-3 or TRBV12-4 to TRBJ1-2, with a tentative D call TRBD1 (5 bases). This CDR3 is 14 amino acids long. Trimming took 5 bases from V and 0 from J, leaving 10 bases between them. CDR3 protein: CASSGRGSNYGYTF. In DNA form, the CDR3 reads TGTGCCAGCAGTGGCCGGGGGTCTAACTATGGCTACACCTTC.

This clonotype was seen repeatedly, ten times or more. The CDR3 coding sequence is TGTGCCAGCAGCTTAGTGAGGGGGGCCAACGTCCTGACTTTC. Translated: CASSLVRGANVLTF. The chain combines TRBV11-2 with TRBJ2-6, with unresolved D. The CDR3 contains 14 residues. In germline, CDR1 is SGHAT, CDR2 FQNNGV. The V and J ends lost 1 base and 4 bases respectively, with 5 bases between them.

The sample holds many counts of this clonotype. The V gene is TRBV3-1, the J gene TRBJ2-5; maybe TRBD2 (7 bases). The V gene's germline CDR1 is LGHDT and CDR2 YNNKEL (reference sequence). This CDR3 has 14 amino acids. Trimming shortened V by 1 base and J by 5 bases, and 11 bases separated the two germline ends. CDR3 bases: TGTGCCAGCAGCCAAGCGGGGGGCAGGGAGACCCAGTACTTC. Amino acids: CASSQAGGRETQYF.

This chain joins TRBV28 and TRBJ1-1; no clear D. The CDR3 is 15 residues long. V was clipped by 1 base and J by 4 bases, with 13 bases between them. The germline V gene has CDR1 MDHEN and CDR2 SYDVKM. The CDR3 DNA reads as TGTGCCAGCAGTTTATTACCAGGTTGGAGCACTGAAGCTTTCTTT. This translates into CASSLLPGWSTEAFF.

This clonotype was detected ten times or more. The chain recombines TRBV18 with TRBJ2-5; 8 nucleotides agree with TRBD2. CDR1 is KGHSH and CDR2 is LQKENI in the germline V gene. There are 18 residues in the CDR3. Trimming cost V 5 bases and J 5 bases; bases outside gene matches: 19. The CDR3 DNA reads TGTGCCAGCTCAAAGGGACTAGATAACTGGTCGTCGTTGGAGACCCAGTACTTC. It codes for CASSKGLDNWSSLETQYF.

CDR3 bases: TGTGCCAGCCGAACTGGGGCGGTCCGACTAAGATATAGCAATCAGCCCCAGCATTTT. The encoded protein is CASRTGAVRLRYSNQPQHF. The rearrangement joins TRBV6-2 or TRBV6-3 to TRBJ1-5; tentative D call: TRBD1 (5 bases). The germline CDR1 and CDR2 sequences are MNHEY and SVGEGT. V was pared by 8 bases and J by 0 bases, with 26 bases between. CDR3 length: 19 residues.

The chain is built from TRBV7-6 and TRBJ2-7, with D uncertain. The CDR3 contains 16 residues. Trimming stripped 5 bases from V and 1 base from J, with 18 bases between. Germline V lookup: CDR1 SGHVS, CDR2 FNYEAQ. As DNA, the CDR3 is TGTGCCAGCAGCCCCCATGACCCCAGAGGATCCTACGAGCAGTACTTC. Residues: CASSPHDPRGSYEQYF.

This chain joins TRBV19 and TRBJ2-3; 14 bases map to TRBD2. The germline CDR1 and CDR2 sequences are LNHDA and SQIVND (reference sequence). The CDR3 consists of 15 residues. J gave up 3 bases and V 9 bases, and 5 bases lay outside the gene matches. The CDR3 DNA sequence: TGTGCCAGCGGGACTAGCGGGAGTGGGACAGATACGCAGTATTTT. It yields the protein CASGTSGSGTDTQYF.